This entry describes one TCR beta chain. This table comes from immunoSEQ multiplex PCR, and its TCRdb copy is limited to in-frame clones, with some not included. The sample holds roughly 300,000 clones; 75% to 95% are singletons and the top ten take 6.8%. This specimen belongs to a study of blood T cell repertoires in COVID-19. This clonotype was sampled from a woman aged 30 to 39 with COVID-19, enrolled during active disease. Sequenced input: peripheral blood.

The CDR3 sequence: CASSLGLAGDTDTQYF. The CDR3 DNA is TGTGCCAGCAGCTTAGGACTAGCGGGAGACACAGATACGCAGTATTTT. The chain is built from TRBV7-2 and TRBJ2-3; the match to TRBD2 covers 12 bases. Unmatched junction bases numbered 1, after V lost 1 base and J lost 2 bases. The germline V gene has CDR1 SGHTA and CDR2 FQGNSA. CDR3 length equals 16 residues.